Listed below are T cell receptor beta chains from one sample, sequenced in a study of T cell repertoires in cytomegalovirus infection. The antigens these receptors bind are not known. One entry per CDR3 protein results from TCRdb running MiXCR on the reads. This sample has a few hundred thousand distinct CDR3 sequences, with roughly 46% found just once. Sequencing was performed on cultured PBMCs, taken from culture after CMV antigen stimulation. These receptors came from a human donor in good health (CMV status not recorded). Some clones in this sample may be carry-over from other donors' samples. The CDR3 runs from the conserved cysteine through the conserved F or W. The D gene is left open where the match is weak. Some rows have no size entry. The others give once, few or many, or a class for an expanded clone.

clone_size	v_call	j_call	d_call	cdr3_nt	cdr3_aa
few	TRBV7-8	TRBJ1-6	TRBD1	TGTGCCAGCAGACCCGGGACAGCTTATTCACCCCTCCACTTT	CASRPGTAYSPLHF
-	TRBV7-4	TRBJ1-6	-	TGTGCCAGCAGCTTAGAGGCAGATTCACCCCTCCACTTT	CASSLEADSPLHF
-	TRBV12-3/TRBV12-4	TRBJ2-3	TRBD2	TGTGCCAGCACCCCCGGACTAGCGGGGGTCACAGATACGCAGTATTTT	CASTPGLAGVTDTQYF
-	TRBV5-4	TRBJ2-3	-	TGTGCCAGCAGCTTGGTGTCCCGGACTTACACAGATACGCAGTATTTT	CASSLVSRTYTDTQYF
-	TRBV12-3/TRBV12-4	TRBJ2-2	TRBD2	TGTGCCAGCATCCGTCGGGAGGGGAACACCGGGGAGCTGTTTTTT	CASIRREGNTGELFF
-	TRBV29-1	TRBJ1-1	-	TGCAGCGTTGGGAGGGCTCAGGGCGGCACTGAAGCTTTCTTT	CSVGRAQGGTEAFF
few	TRBV7-2	TRBJ2-5	TRBD2	TGTGCCAGCAGCTCAATTAGCGGGAACTCACAAGAGACCCAGTACTTC	CASSSISGNSQETQYF
many	TRBV7-2	TRBJ2-1	TRBD2	TGTGCCAGCAGCCCCCGGACTAGCGGGTACTACAATGAGCAGTTCTTC	CASSPRTSGYYNEQFF
-	TRBV19	TRBJ1-5	-	TGTGCCAGTAGTATGAGCCAGGGGAACAATCAGCCCCAGCATTTT	CASSMSQGNNQPQHF
-	TRBV6-5	TRBJ2-5	-	TGTGCCAGCAGTTACGGGACTGCGGTGGCGCAAGAGACCCAGTACTTC	CASSYGTAVAQETQYF
few	TRBV19	TRBJ1-2	TRBD1	TGTGCCAGTAGTATAGACATTGGGACAGGGGTTTGGAGGAACTATGGCTACACCTTC	CASSIDIGTGVWRNYGYTF
-	TRBV27	TRBJ2-5	-	TGTGCCAGCAGTTTATATAGCCAGGGGGAGACCCAGTACTTC	CASSLYSQGETQYF
-	TRBV7-2	TRBJ2-5	-	TGTGCCAGCAGCCCGCGAAGAGACAGGTGGGAGACCCAGTACTTC	CASSPRRDRWETQYF
-	TRBV7-6	TRBJ2-3	-	TGTGCCAGCAGCCCACGCGCCTTCCTGACCGAGGATACGCAGTATTTT	CASSPRAFLTEDTQYF
-	TRBV7-2	TRBJ2-6	TRBD1	TGTGCCAGCAGCGGTGGACAGGCGGGTTCTGGGGCCAACGTCCTGAATTTC	CASSGGQAGSGANVLNF
-	TRBV6-2/TRBV6-3	TRBJ2-7	TRBD2	TGTGCCAGCAGCCCCTTTGGACTAGCGGGAGACGAGCAGTACTTC	CASSPFGLAGDEQYF
once	TRBV5-4	TRBJ2-2	-	TGTGCCTCTGGGGGGCTTGCGAACACCGGGGAGCTGTTTTTT	CASGGLANTGELFF
few	TRBV10-2	TRBJ1-2	-	TGCGCCAGCAGTGTGGGCGCAGGCTATGGCTACACCTTC	CASSVGAGYGYTF
few	TRBV2	TRBJ2-3	TRBD2	TGTGCCAGCAGTCTCCTAGCGGCCCTCACAGATACGCAGTATTTT	CASSLLAALTDTQYF
-	TRBV7-2	TRBJ2-3	-	TGTGCCAGCAGCGCCCAGGATACGCAGTATTTT	CASSAQDTQYF
few	TRBV7-6	TRBJ1-4	-	TGTGCCAGCAGCTTAGCGGCAGGTTGGGATGAAAAACTGTTTTTT	CASSLAAGWDEKLFF
-	TRBV7-2	TRBJ1-2	-	TGTGCCAGCAGTCCTCAGGGATGGGGCTACACCTTC	CASSPQGWGYTF
-	TRBV4-2	TRBJ2-3	-	TGTGCCAGCAGCCAAGGAGGGGTCCGGGGGGCCACAGATACGCAGTATTTT	CASSQGGVRGATDTQYF
-	TRBV4-2	TRBJ1-3	-	TGTGCCAGCAGCCAAGAGAGGCTCTCTGGAAACACCTTATATTTT	CASSQERLSGNTLYF
few	TRBV7-8	TRBJ1-1	-	TGTGCCAGCAGTCTGACCCATGGGGACACTGAAGCTTTCTTT	CASSLTHGDTEAFF
-	TRBV6-8	TRBJ1-2	TRBD1	TGTGCCAGCAGAACAATGGTTGCCGGGACAGGGTATGGCTACACCTTC	CASRTMVAGTGYGYTF
-	TRBV11-2	TRBJ1-1	TRBD1	TGTGCCAGCAGCTTAGCGGCAGGGGGTTGGACTGAAGCTTTCTTT	CASSLAAGGWTEAFF
many	TRBV7-8	TRBJ2-7	TRBD2	TGTGCCAGCAGCTTAAGTTCTAGCGGGACCCACGAGCAGTACTTC	CASSLSSSGTHEQYF
few	TRBV25-1	TRBJ1-1	-	TGTGCCAGCAGGAGGGTGGGAGGGGACACTGAAGCTTTCTTT	CASRRVGGDTEAFF
-	TRBV6-5	TRBJ1-4	-	TGTGCCAGCAGCAGTTCCCGTGAGAGACTGTTTTTT	CASSSSRERLFF
-	TRBV11-2	TRBJ2-7	-	TGTGCCAGCAGCCCCTGGCTTAGGGGGAGGGAGCAGTACTTC	CASSPWLRGREQYF
few	TRBV11-2	TRBJ1-2	-	TGTGCCAGCAGCTTAGAGGGGGCGCTTGGCTACACCTTC	CASSLEGALGYTF
-	TRBV7-8	TRBJ2-1	TRBD2	TGTGCCAGCAGCTCCCGGTCTAGCGGGGGGACATACAATGAGCAGTTCTTC	CASSSRSSGGTYNEQFF
-	TRBV11-2	TRBJ1-1	-	TGTGCCAGCAGCTTAGATTCTAGGGGAGACACTGAAGCTTTCTTT	CASSLDSRGDTEAFF
few	TRBV6-5	TRBJ2-1	-	TGTGCCAGCAGTCCCTCTGCGAGGGGCTACAATGAGCAGTTCTTC	CASSPSARGYNEQFF
few	TRBV7-2	TRBJ1-4	TRBD1	TGTGCCAGCAGACCAGGGGGGACAGCAACTAATGAAAAACTGTTTTTT	CASRPGGTATNEKLFF
-	TRBV12-3/TRBV12-4	TRBJ2-2	-	TGTGCCAGCAGTCCACACCTCGGGGAGCTGTTTTTT	CASSPHLGELFF
few	TRBV7-8	TRBJ1-2	-	TGTGCCAGCAGCTTAGCGGAACCCCAACTTGGAGCTAACTATGGCTACACCTTC	CASSLAEPQLGANYGYTF
-	TRBV3-1	TRBJ1-1	-	TGTGCCAGCAGCCAAGGAGGGGGGTACACTGAAGCTTTCTTT	CASSQGGGYTEAFF
-	TRBV19	TRBJ2-1	-	TGTGCCAGTAGTATAGGCGGGACATCCTACAATGAGCAGTTCTTC	CASSIGGTSYNEQFF
once	TRBV19	TRBJ1-5	-	TGTGCCAGTAGTCCCCCCAGTCATCAGCCCCAGCATTTT	CASSPPSHQPQHF
few	TRBV7-2	TRBJ2-5	TRBD2	TGTGCCAGCAGCGTCTCCGGGACTAGGGGGGAGACCCAGTACTTC	CASSVSGTRGETQYF
-	TRBV30	TRBJ1-2	TRBD1	TGTGCCTGGAGTAGGGACAGAAACTATGGCTACACCTTC	CAWSRDRNYGYTF
-	TRBV7-6	TRBJ2-7	-	TGTGCCAGCAGCTTAACACGCTGGCAGGAGCAGTACTTC	CASSLTRWQEQYF
few	TRBV7-9	TRBJ2-3	-	TGTGCCAGCGGTGGGGAAACTAATACGCAGTATTTT	CASGGETNTQYF
few	TRBV12-3/TRBV12-4	TRBJ1-1	-	TGTGCCAGCGAAAACAGGGAAAAAGCTTTCTTT	CASENREKAFF
-	TRBV19	TRBJ2-5	-	TGTGCCAGTAGTATAACGCTAGGAGAGACCCAGTACTTC	CASSITLGETQYF
-	TRBV27	TRBJ1-2	-	TGTGCCAGCACGTCCGATCCGGACACGATCTATGGCTACACCTTC	CASTSDPDTIYGYTF
-	TRBV7-2	TRBJ1-6	-	TGTGCCAGCAGCCATCAGGGTTGGGATTCACCCCTCCACTTT	CASSHQGWDSPLHF
few	TRBV6-6	TRBJ2-3	TRBD1	TGTGCCAGCAGTTACCCTCGGACAGGGGGGTGGACAGATACGCAGTATTTT	CASSYPRTGGWTDTQYF
few	TRBV7-8	TRBJ2-1	-	TGTGCCAGCAACTTAGGGGGGAGGGCCAGCAATGAGCAGTTCTTC	CASNLGGRASNEQFF
-	TRBV15	TRBJ1-5	-	TGTGCCACCAGCAGGAACAGGGTTAATCAGCCCCAGCATTTT	CATSRNRVNQPQHF